Shown below are 9 T cell receptor beta chains from a single sample sequenced in a study of sequential checkpoint blockade in melanoma (dated by TCRdb to about 2019). According to the study, the label for this sample's treatment or condition signals: randomized to nivolumab then ipilimumab (arm A) or the reverse (arm B). The library relied on the immunoSEQ multiplex PCR assay. TCRdb obtained this table from immuneACCESS and retained in-frame rearrangements with V and J assigned. These tables miss some clones; where compared with another copy, unresolved V genes account for less than half of the shortfall, and the remainder is unexplained. In all, the sample holds about 17,000 clones, and around 66% of those were seen once. Clones ranked in the top ten supply about 12% of the sample. The sample consisted of CD8+ T cells sorted from blood (inferred from file names), taken from a patient given nivolumab and ipilimumab in sequence. The receptors shown here come from a human donor with melanoma.

On this clone: Different DNA sequences within this sample yield the same CDR3. This chain uses TRBV7-3 with TRBJ2-5; D is perhaps TRBD2 (6 bases). Germline values: CDR1 SGHTA, CDR2 FQGTGA. This CDR3 is built from 15 residues. With 1 base removed from V and 4 bases from J, the gap between germline ends came to 13 bases. The CDR3 loop reads CASSLSGGAGETQYF. The CDR3 DNA follows: TGTGCCAGCAGCTTAAGTGGCGGAGCGGGAGAGACCCAGTACTTC.

The CDR3 is CASSLAGLGNTIYF. As DNA, the CDR3 is TGTGCCAGCAGCTTAGCGGGCCTTGGAAACACCATATATTTT. This chain connects TRBV7-9 to TRBJ1-3, with D unclear. This CDR3 comprises 14 residues. The germline gives CDR1 SEHNR, CDR2 FQNEAQ (reference sequence). The ends were cut back, 0 bases at V and 3 bases at J, with 6 bases in the middle.

The V call is TRBV25-1, the J call TRBJ1-1, with 10 nucleotides matching TRBD1. There are 18 residues in the CDR3. V dropped 5 bases and J dropped 1; count of bases not matched to a gene: 13. Germline-derived CDR1 and CDR2 are MGHDK and SYGVNS. CDR3 loop: CASSTRQGADHWNTEAFF. Here the CDR3 DNA reads TGTGCCAGCAGTACCCGACAGGGGGCGGACCATTGGAACACTGAAGCTTTCTTT. Full variable domain (missing parts from reference TRBV25-1 and TRBJ1-1): EADIYQTPRYLVIGTGKKITLECSQTMGHDKMYWYQQDPGMELHLIHYSYGVNSTEKGDLSSESTVSRIRTEHFPLTLESARPSHTSQYLCASSTRQGADHWNTEAFFGQGTRLTVV.

The chain couples TRBV7-6 to TRBJ2-3, with 7 bases fitting TRBD2. Germline CDR1 reads SGHVS; CDR2 reads FNYEAQ. The CDR3 totals 14 residues. The J segment lost 4 bases and the V segment lost 5 bases, leaving 6 bases of the junction unmatched. The CDR3 is CASSLTSRADTQYF. CDR3 bases: TGTGCCAGCAGCCTGACTAGCAGGGCAGATACGCAGTATTTT.

The J gene is TRBJ1-2, the V gene TRBV25-1; tentatively, D is TRBD1 (6 bases). The CDR3 sequence is 13 residues long. Germline assignment: CDR1 MGHDK and CDR2 SYGVNS. The V gene lost 4 bases and the J gene lost 8 bases, with 14 bases spanning the gap. The CDR3, as DNA: TGTGCCAGCAGTGTTTCCAGGGGTGCAGGCTACACCTTC. As protein: CASSVSRGAGYTF.

The gene calls are TRBV4-1 and TRBJ1-1; 7 bases are shared with TRBD1. The germline V gene encodes CDR1 MGHRA and CDR2 YSYEKL. The CDR3 is made up of 14 amino acids. The V and J ends lost 1 base and 10 bases, in that order; junction bases with no gene match: 9. CDR3 in DNA: TGCGCCAGCAGCCAAGTCAGGGACAGAGTCAGAGCTTTCTTT. It yields the protein CASSQVRDRVRAFF.

The rearrangement uses TRBV5-1 and TRBJ2-1; 16 bases align to TRBD2. V shed 6 bases and J 2 bases; nucleotides not matched to a gene: 2. Germline CDR1 is SGHRS and CDR2 is YFSETQ. The length of the CDR3 is 16 residues. CDR3 coding DNA: TGCGCCAGCACAGGGACTAGCGGGGGGGCCTACAATGAGCAGTTCTTC. Its protein is CASTGTSGGAYNEQFF.

This clone was seen more than once but under ten times. This sequence joins TRBV4-2 and TRBJ2-3; 10 positions match TRBD2. CDR3 length equals 17 residues. CDR1 is LGHNA and CDR2 is YNFKEQ in the germline V gene. Trimming removed 5 bases from V and 2 bases from J; junction bases left unmatched: 10. The CDR3 is CASSLELAGTLTDTQYF. CDR3 bases: TGTGCCAGCAGCTTGGAACTAGCGGGGACCCTCACAGATACGCAGTATTTT.

The chain combines TRBV19 with TRBJ2-2, with TRBD1 identical over 7 bases. CDR1 is LNHDA and CDR2 is SQIVND in the germline V gene (reference sequence). The CDR3 runs to 16 residues. The ends lost 7 bases at V and 0 bases at J; junction bases unmatched: 8. CDR3: CASTSIQGANTGELFF. The DNA for the CDR3 is TGTGCCAGTACCTCCATTCAGGGGGCGAACACCGGGGAGCTGTTTTTT.